The clone carrying this T cell receptor beta chain has a count of ten or more. During its preparation, the TCRbeta library received unique molecular identifiers. TCRdb reprocessed the PCR reads via MiXCR and lists one record per CDR3 protein. The data show roughly 400,000 distinct CDR3 sequences, with 20% seen just once and around 4% held by the top ten. The data were obtained in a study of T-cell reconstitution after alpha-beta-depleted transplantation in children. The CDR3 spans 15 residues. Germline values: CDR1 DFQATT, CDR2 SNEGSKA (reference sequence). Between the trimmed V and J ends, which lost 0 bases and 0 bases, there was a span of 9 bases.

The receptor's source is a human donor who donated a stem cell graft to a child with acute myeloid leukemia. The chain recombines TRBV20-1 with TRBJ2-1; D is unclear. Sequenced material: PBMCs from the stem cell graft donor, taken from the stem cell graft. DNA for the CDR3: TGCAGTGCTAGAGATGACGACGACTCCTACAATGAGCAGTTCTTC. Its translation: CSARDDDDSYNEQFF.